This TCR beta chain stems from a study of CD8 T cells in ankylosing spondylitis. The CDR3 has 14 amino acids. V was trimmed by 0 bases and J by 1 base, leaving 8 bases between them. In germline, CDR1 is SGHRS, CDR2 YFSETQ. Study-wide points: Significant enrichment of disease-linked clones was reportedly seen in matched ankylosing spondylitis synovial fluid.

The TCR beta libraries were generated through quantitative 5'-RACE incorporating molecular barcodes. One entry per CDR3 protein, called by TCRdb with MiXCR from the 5' RACE reads. In the table there are some 130,000 distinct CDR3 sequences, more than 5.5% of which are singletons. In this sample, this clonotype turned up many times. What it recognizes is unknown. The receptor's source is a female donor with ankylosing spondylitis or in good health (not recorded which). The chain combines TRBV5-1 with TRBJ2-7, with unresolved D. The sample taken for sequencing was blood, either unsorted or a sorted T cell fraction (not recorded which). This CDR3 reads CASSLEVQSYEQYF. CDR3 DNA: TGCGCCAGCAGCTTGGAGGTACAGTCCTACGAGCAGTACTTC.